This section outlines one T cell receptor (beta chain) sequence together with its context. Its antigen remains unidentified. The data originate from a study of shared clonotypes between healthy human individuals. Whole-study context: A couple of female and a few male donors aged 18 to 49 were enrolled.

The CDR3 is 15 residues long. Per germline, CDR1 MNHNY and CDR2 SVGAGI (reference sequence). The V end was cut by 4 bases, the J end by 1 base, with 10 bases between. Sequenced by immunoSEQ multiplex PCR; TCRdb stores in-frame clones only, minus some. The profile shows more than 2 million clones, 85% to 95% of them singletons. Whole-study findings and limits: Unshared clonotypes carried lower generation probabilities than those common to all four donors.

Naive CD8 cells comprised CD45RO-negative, CCR7-positively selected cells, excluding terminally differentiated effector memory CD45RA+ cells. The origin of this receptor is a man younger than 35 in good health. The sequenced sample was naive CD8+ T cells sorted from blood. The gene calls are TRBV6-6 and TRBJ1-4, with D maybe TRBD1 (5 bases). CDR3 coding DNA: TGTGCCAGCAGTTCCCTTGACAGAACTAATGAAAAACTGTTTTTT. Its translation is CASSSLDRTNEKLFF.